This entry lists 8 T cell receptor beta chains sequenced from one sample in a study of T cell repertoires in cytomegalovirus infection. No antigen is known for these receptors. A single record per CDR3 protein comes from TCRdb applying MiXCR to the reads. Among approximately 910,000 distinct CDR3 sequences listed, 25% to 40% were seen once. Sequenced here: cultured CD8+ T cells from PBMCs, sampled from culture after CMV antigen stimulation. The receptors stem from a human donor in good health (CMV status not recorded). Some clones in this sample may be carry-over from other donors' samples.

This chain links TRBV12-3 or TRBV12-4 with TRBJ1-1, with D possibly TRBD1 on 5 matching bases. The CDR3 loop spans 15 amino acids. Trimming cost V 5 bases and J 2 bases, with 15 bases left between them. The CDR3 is CASSQNRGPNTEAFF. The CDR3 region has the DNA TGTGCCAGCAGTCAAAATCGGGGACCAAACACTGAAGCTTTCTTT.

The chain employs TRBV13 and TRBJ2-7; a possible D gene is TRBD2 (6 bases). Trimming shortened V by 4 bases and J by 6 bases, and 16 bases separated the two germline ends. The CDR3 contains 14 residues. Per the germline V gene, CDR1 is PRHDT and CDR2 is FYEKMQ (reference sequence). This CDR3 reads CASSSPGGKGEQYF. CDR3 bases: TGTGCCAGCAGCTCCCCAGGAGGGAAGGGCGAGCAGTACTTC.

This clonotype appeared once. The genes are TRBV12-3 or TRBV12-4 and TRBJ2-3; D may match TRBD1 or TRBD2 (6 bases each). V lost 6 bases to trimming and J lost 4 bases, with 17 bases between them. There are 15 residues in the CDR3. CDR3 sequence: CASSPKQGGSDTQYF. As DNA, the CDR3 is TGTGCCAGCAGCCCCAAACAGGGAGGATCAGATACGCAGTATTTT.

The CDR3 loop is CSVEEQGHQHF. DNA of the CDR3: TGCAGCGTTGAAGAACAGGGGCACCAGCATTTT. The V call is TRBV29-1, the J call TRBJ1-5; 7 nucleotides match TRBD1. V trimming: 0 bases; J trimming: 12 bases; junction bases outside the gene matches: 2. The CDR3 covers 11 residues. Germline V CDR1 and CDR2: SQVTM, ANQGSEA.

This clonotype was detected ten times or more. The V gene is TRBV7-2, the J gene TRBJ2-5; D assignment may be TRBD1 or TRBD2 (5 bases each). This CDR3 contains 13 residues. Germline V lookup: CDR1 SGHTA, CDR2 FQGNSA. Trimming took off 0 bases at V and 10 bases at J, with 12 bases between the two ends. Here the CDR3 DNA reads TGTGCCAGCAGCTTAGCGGGGCGAAGCGGCCAGTACTTC. Encoded protein: CASSLAGRSGQYF. The complete variable domain, with remaining parts taken from reference TRBV7-2 and TRBJ2-5, reads GAGVSQSPSNKVTEKGKDVELRCDPISGHTALYWYRQSLGQGLEFLIYFQGNSAPDKSGLPSDRFSAERTGGSVSTLTIQRTQQEDSAVYLCASSLAGRSGQYFGPGTRLLVL.

This clonotype appeared a few times. The rearrangement links TRBV7-9 to TRBJ2-7; D possibly corresponds to TRBD1 (6 bases). V was trimmed by 5 bases and J by 0 bases, leaving 11 bases between them. The germline gives CDR1 SEHNR, CDR2 FQNEAQ (reference sequence). The CDR3 is 14 amino acids. CDR3 amino acids: CASSADSASYEQYF. The CDR3 nucleotides read TGTGCCAGCAGCGCGGACAGTGCCTCCTACGAGCAGTACTTC.

The table lists this clonotype with a few counts. This chain links TRBV28 with TRBJ1-2; TRBD1 matches at 12 bases. Unmatched junction bases numbered 14, after V lost 1 base and J lost 8 bases. CDR1 is MDHEN and CDR2 is SYDVKM in the germline V gene. This CDR3 has 18 amino acids. This CDR3 reads CASSLSTGTGGAGEGYTF. As DNA, the CDR3 is TGTGCCAGCAGTTTATCCACCGGGACAGGGGGCGCGGGTGAGGGCTACACCTTC.

As to this clonotype: A much larger clone differs from this one at a single base, so this may be a read error. The J gene is TRBJ1-1, the V gene TRBV7-6; TRBD1 agrees at 7 bases. The germline CDR1 and CDR2 sequences are SGHVS and FNYEAQ. This CDR3 spans 15 amino acids. Written as DNA, the CDR3 is TGTGCCAGCAGCCAATCGGGACAGAAGAACTCTGAAGCTTTCTTT. As protein: CASSQSGQKNSEAFF.